This T cell receptor (beta chain) was documented in a study of cytomegalovirus exposure and HLA in healthy donors. V was clipped by 1 base and J by 4 bases, with 11 bases between them. The CDR3 has 14 amino acids. The germline V gene has CDR1 SGDLS and CDR2 YYNGEE. The PCR used 60 Vbeta and 13 Jbeta primers. TCRdb's table, derived via immunoSEQ multiplex PCR, lists solely in-frame clones and lacks some. There are under 200,000 clones in the sample; approximately 78% occur only once, and roughly 0.69% lies in the top ten. Sequencing was done on a sample of PBMCs. The sequence came from a woman aged 18-30 years in good health and CMV-seronegative. This chain links TRBV9 with TRBJ1-1; D might be TRBD1 (5 bases). In nucleotides, the CDR3 is TGTGCCAGCAGCGTAAGTGCGGGGGGCACTGAAGCTTTCTTT. It codes for CASSVSAGGTEAFF.